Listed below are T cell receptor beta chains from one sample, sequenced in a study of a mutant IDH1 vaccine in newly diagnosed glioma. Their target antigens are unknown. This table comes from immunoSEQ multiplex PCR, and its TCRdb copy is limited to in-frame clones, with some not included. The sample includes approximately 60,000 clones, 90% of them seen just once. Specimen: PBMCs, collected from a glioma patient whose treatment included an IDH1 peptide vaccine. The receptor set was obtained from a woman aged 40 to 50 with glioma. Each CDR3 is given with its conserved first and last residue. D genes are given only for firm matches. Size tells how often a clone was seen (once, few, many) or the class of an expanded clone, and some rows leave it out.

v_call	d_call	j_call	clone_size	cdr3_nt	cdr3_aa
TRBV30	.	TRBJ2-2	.	TGTGCCTGGACCGACATGGGGGGCGCAGGGACCGGGGAGCTGTTTTTT	CAWTDMGGAGTGELFF
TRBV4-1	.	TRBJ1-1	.	TGCGCCAGCAGCCGTACGGCGGGCGCCGGCACTGAAGCTTTCTTT	CASSRTAGAGTEAFF
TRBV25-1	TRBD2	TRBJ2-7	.	TGTGCCAGCAGTGAAGCCTCCGGGACTAGCGGAACCTACGAGCAGTACTTC	CASSEASGTSGTYEQYF
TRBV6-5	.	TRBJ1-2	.	TGTGCCAGCAGACAACCCGGACAATATGGCTACACCTTC	CASRQPGQYGYTF
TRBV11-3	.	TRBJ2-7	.	TGTGCCAGCAGCTGGACAGTTACCCACGAGCAGTACTTC	CASSWTVTHEQYF
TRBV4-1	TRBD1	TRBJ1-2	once	TGCGCCAGCAGCCACCCCGGGACAGGGCCTTACTATGGCTACACCTTC	CASSHPGTGPYYGYTF
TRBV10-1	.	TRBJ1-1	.	TGCGCCAGCAGTGAGGGAGGGAAAGCCGAAGCTTTCTTT	CASSEGGKAEAFF
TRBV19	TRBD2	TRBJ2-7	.	TGTGCCAGTAGTAGCCCCGGGAGGACCTACGAGCAGTACTTC	CASSSPGRTYEQYF
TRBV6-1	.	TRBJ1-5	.	TGTGCCAGCAGTGAAGGCACAGGGTTTAATCAGCCCCAGCATTTT	CASSEGTGFNQPQHF
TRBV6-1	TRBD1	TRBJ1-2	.	TGTGCCAGCAGTGTGAATCCGGGACAGACTTACTATGGCTACACCTTC	CASSVNPGQTYYGYTF
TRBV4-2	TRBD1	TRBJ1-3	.	TGTGCCAGCAGCCGGGGACAGCCGGGAAACACCATATATTTT	CASSRGQPGNTIYF
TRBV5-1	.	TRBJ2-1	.	TGCGCCAGCAGCTTGTATGGGGACAATGAGCAGTTCTTC	CASSLYGDNEQFF
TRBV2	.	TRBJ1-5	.	TGTGCCTGTCGTCGGGACTTCAATCAGCCCCAGCATTTT	CACRRDFNQPQHF
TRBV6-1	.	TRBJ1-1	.	TGTGCCAGCACCATTAACACTGAAGCTTTCTTT	CASTINTEAFF
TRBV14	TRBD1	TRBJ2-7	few	TGTGCCAGCAGCCAAGGACATGGACAGGGTACCTACGAGCAGTACTTC	CASSQGHGQGTYEQYF
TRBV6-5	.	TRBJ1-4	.	TGTGCCAGCAGGACAACTAATGAAAAACTGTTTTTT	CASRTTNEKLFF
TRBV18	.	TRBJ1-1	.	TGTGCCAGCTCACCCGACCCGACAGTTATGAACACTGAAGCTTTCTTT	CASSPDPTVMNTEAFF
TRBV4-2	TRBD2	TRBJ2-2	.	TGTGCCAGCAGCCAAGCCCCGGGACTAGAAAGGGCCGGGGAGCTGTTTTTT	CASSQAPGLERAGELFF
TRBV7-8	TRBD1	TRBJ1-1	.	TGTGCCAGCAGCTTAGCGATGACAGGGTCGATCGACACTGAAGCTTTCTTT	CASSLAMTGSIDTEAFF
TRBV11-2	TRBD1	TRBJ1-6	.	TGTGCCAGCAGCTCTGACAGGGTCGGAGCCCTCCACTTT	CASSSDRVGALHF
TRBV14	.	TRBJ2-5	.	TGTGCCAGCAGCTCCCAAAGGGGGATGGAGACCCAGTACTTC	CASSSQRGMETQYF
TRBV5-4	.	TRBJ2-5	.	TGTGCCAGCAGCCCTTACGGACCCCTCCAAGAGACCCAGTACTTC	CASSPYGPLQETQYF
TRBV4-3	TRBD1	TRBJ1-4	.	TGCGCCAGCACCCCTGGACAGGGGGTGATCCCTAATGAAAAACTGTTTTTT	CASTPGQGVIPNEKLFF